The 6 T cell receptor beta chains below were found in one sample sequenced in a study of cytomegalovirus exposure and HLA in healthy donors. A multiplex PCR was run with 60 Vbeta primers and 13 Jbeta primers. Clones were read by immunoSEQ multiplex PCR, and TCRdb kept only the in-frame ones, dropping some. The repertoire includes some 180,000 clones, roughly 78% of them detected once, and 1.5% to 2% sits in the top ten. Sample: PBMCs. The receptors derive from a woman between 25 and 40 years old in good health and CMV-seronegative.

This clone is a singleton in its sample. The V gene is TRBV13, the J gene TRBJ1-2; D call uncertain. CDR3 size: 12 residues. The germline gives CDR1 PRHDT, CDR2 FYEKMQ (reference sequence). V dropped 5 bases and J dropped 8 bases, with 12 bases sitting between them. CDR3 coding DNA: TGTGCCAGCAGCCGGACTAGGGAGGGCTACACCTTC. Amino acid sequence: CASSRTREGYTF.

The CDR3 DNA follows: TGTGCCAGCAGCTTCCTCATCAGCGGGCGGCTACCATACAATGAGCAGTTCTTC. Encoded protein: CASSFLISGRLPYNEQFF. The chain has TRBV7-9 and TRBJ2-1; the D gene is possibly TRBD2 (6 bases). The CDR3 runs 18 residues. The V gene's germline CDR1 is SEHNR and CDR2 FQNEAQ (reference sequence). The ends were cut back, 3 bases at V and 4 bases at J, with 22 bases in the middle.

The chain is built from TRBV27 and TRBJ1-3; D might be TRBD1 (5 bases). The CDR3 is 14 amino acids. V was pared by 3 bases and J by 4 bases, with 10 bases between. Germline V CDR1 and CDR2: MNHEY, SMNVEV (reference sequence). The DNA for the CDR3 is TGTGCCAGCAGTTTCTCAGGGTCCGGAAACACCATATATTTT. Its protein product is CASSFSGSGNTIYF.

The chain uses TRBV7-3 and TRBJ1-1; 10 nucleotides agree with TRBD1. The CDR3 contains 14 residues. Germline CDR1 reads SGHTA; CDR2 reads FQGTGA. Trimming at V came to 5 bases and at J to 1 base, leaving 1 base not matched to a gene. The CDR3 here is CASSRDRGNTEAFF. The CDR3 coding sequence is TGTGCCAGCAGCCGGGACAGGGGGAACACTGAAGCTTTCTTT. Full variable domain (missing parts from reference TRBV7-3 and TRBJ1-1): GAGVSQTPSNKVTEKGKYVELRCDPISGHTALYWYRQSLGQGPEFLIYFQGTGAADDSGLPNDRFFAVRPEGSVSTLKIQRTERGDSAVYLCASSRDRGNTEAFFGQGTRLTVV.

The chain combines TRBV12-5 with TRBJ2-5; D is possibly TRBD2 (7 bases). Germline CDR1 reads LGHNT; CDR2 reads FRNRAP. The CDR3 runs 15 residues. V lost 3 bases and J 2 bases, leaving 13 bases between the germline ends. CDR3 sequence reads: CASGLGGGTQETQYF. The CDR3, as DNA: TGTGCTAGTGGTTTAGGGGGGGGGACACAAGAGACCCAGTACTTC. Combining the CDR3 with reference TRBV12-5 and TRBJ2-5 gives the whole variable domain DARVTQTPRHKVTEMGQEVTMRCQPILGHNTVFWYRQTMMQGLELLAYFRNRAPLDDSGMPKDRFSAEMPDATLATLKIQPSEPRDSAVYFCASGLGGGTQETQYFGPGTRLLVL.

This sequence joins TRBV30 and TRBJ2-4; 10 bases agree with TRBD1. The CDR3 contains 16 residues. Germline loops: CDR1 GTSNPN, CDR2 SVGIG (reference sequence). V dropped 1 base and J dropped 2; count of bases not matched to a gene: 5. DNA of the CDR3: TGTGCCTGGAGTGGAGGGACAGGGGTCTCCAAAAACATTCAGTACTTC. Translated: CAWSGGTGVSKNIQYF.